The 17 T cell receptor beta chains in this list originate from one sample, sequenced in a study of T and B cells in COVID-19 patients. Blood genomic DNA input for TRB amplification was 250-500 ng. TRB rearrangements were amplified by multiplex PCR with BIOMED2 TRB-A/B primers. TCRdb fed the multiplex PCR reads into MiXCR, producing one record per CDR3 protein. Among around 6,200 distinct CDR3 sequences listed, around 30% were seen once. Sequencing was carried out using blood. These receptors originate from a human donor with active COVID-19.

Note on this clonotype: A much larger clone lies a single base off, so this may be a read error. The rearrangement uses TRBV29-1 and TRBJ2-2; D is perhaps TRBD1 or TRBD2 (5 bases each). This CDR3 comprises 15 residues. Germline CDR1 SQVTM, CDR2 ANQGSEA. The CDR3 nucleotides read TGCAGCGCCAGAGGGGCACTAGTGAACACCGGGGAGCTGATTTTT. Amino acids: CSARGALVNTGELIF.

This rearrangement joins TRBV12-3 or TRBV12-4 to TRBJ1-1, with D possibly matching TRBD1 (5 bases). The CDR3 has 14 residues. The CDR3 spells CASGLGDANTEAFF. In nucleotides, the CDR3 is TGTGCTAGTGGTTTAGGGGACGCGAACACTGAAGCTTTCTTT.

This clonotype came up a few times. The chain employs TRBV5-1 and TRBJ2-2, with a weak D call TRBD1 (7 bases). The germline V gene encodes CDR1 SGHRS and CDR2 YFSETQ. The CDR3 is 15 amino acids. The V gene lost 4 bases and the J gene lost 4 bases, with 14 bases spanning the gap. In nucleotides, the CDR3 is TGCGCCAGCAGCAGGGGGGACAGCTTCACCGGGGAGCTGTTTTTT. As protein: CASSRGDSFTGELFF.

The rearrangement uses TRBV6-5 and TRBJ2-5, with D unclear. This CDR3 comprises 13 residues. CDR1 is MNHEY, CDR2 SVGAGI, per germline. The ends were cut back, 8 bases at V and 5 bases at J, with 15 bases in the middle. The CDR3 DNA reads as TGTGCCAGCTATGGCTCCCTCCAGGAGACCCAGTACTTC. Translating gives CASYGSLQETQYF.

The V and J genes are TRBV6-5 and TRBJ2-1, with 11 bases matching TRBD2. With V trimmed by 0 bases and J by 4 bases, 8 bases remained unmatched. CDR1 and CDR2 from the germline V gene are MNHEY and SVGAGI. This CDR3 comprises 18 residues. The CDR3 DNA reads as TGTGCCAGCAGTTACTCTGGGTTGACTAGCGGGATATACAATGAGCAGTTCTTC. It codes for CASSYSGLTSGIYNEQFF.

By its share, this clonotype is medium-sized. This sequence joins TRBV6-6 and TRBJ2-1; D not resolved. Germline V gene data show CDR1 as MNHNY and CDR2 as SVGAGI (reference sequence). Trimming shortened V by 0 bases and J by 10 bases, and 10 bases separated the two germline ends. This CDR3 is built from 13 residues. CDR3 region: CASSYSKEREQFF. DNA of the CDR3: TGTGCCAGCAGTTACTCGAAGGAACGGGAGCAGTTCTTC.

This clonotype is medium-sized by share. The rearrangement links TRBV27 to TRBJ2-7, with 9 bases that match TRBD2. J gave up 4 bases and V 4 bases, and 8 bases lay outside the gene matches. The germline CDR1 and CDR2 sequences are MNHEY and SMNVEV (reference sequence). The CDR3 is 15 residues long. The CDR3: CASSSLLAGLYEQYF. CDR3 in DNA: TGTGCCAGCAGTTCCCTCCTAGCGGGGTTATACGAGCAGTACTTC.

J is TRBJ1-1 and V is TRBV5-6, with D possibly TRBD1 on 6 matching bases. The CDR3 is made up of 14 amino acids. Germline CDR1 SGHDT, CDR2 YYEEEE. V lost 4 bases and J 4 bases, leaving 14 bases between the germline ends. This CDR3 reads CASSVPQGPTEAFF. CDR3 coding DNA: TGTGCCAGCAGCGTACCGCAGGGGCCCACTGAAGCTTTCTTT.

By share, this clonotype ranks as medium-sized (0.01 to 0.1%). This chain links TRBV19 with TRBJ2-7, with D uncertain. The CDR3 is made up of 13 amino acids. Germline CDR1 and CDR2: LNHDA and SQIVND (reference sequence). V shed 1 base and J shed 6 bases, with 10 bases lying between them. In DNA form, the CDR3 reads TGTGCCAGTAGTATAGGTCGCAGATTCGAGCAGTACTTC. This sequence encodes CASSIGRRFEQYF.

The CDR3: CASRLGTSDYNEQFF. The CDR3 DNA sequence: TGTGCCAGCAGACTAGGGACTAGCGACTACAATGAGCAGTTCTTC. The rearrangement links TRBV5-6 to TRBJ2-1, with TRBD2 matching 10 bases. CDR3 length equals 15 residues. V was clipped by 5 bases and J by 3 bases; unmatched bases: 5. The germline V gene encodes CDR1 SGHDT and CDR2 YYEEEE.

A note on this clonotype: This may be a read error: a much more frequent sequence differs by one nucleotide. The chain is built from TRBV10-3 and TRBJ1-4, with D possibly matching TRBD1 (5 bases). Germline V gene sequence: CDR1 ENHRY, CDR2 SYGVKD. The V end lost 2 bases, the J end lost 6 bases, and 10 bases lay between the germline ends. The CDR3 is 14 amino acids. The CDR3 nucleotides are TGTGCCATCAGTGAGGACAGCAGAGATGAAAAACTGTTTTTT. Protein product: CAISEDSRDEKLFF.

This clonotype rates as medium-sized (0.01 to 0.1%). The chain carries TRBV30 and TRBJ2-2; D may be TRBD1 (5 bases). Trimming stripped 0 bases from V and 1 base from J, with 6 bases between. Germline V gives CDR1 GTSNPN, CDR2 SVGIG (reference sequence). The CDR3 runs to 14 residues. The CDR3 region is CAWSVTGNTGELFF. In DNA form, the CDR3 reads TGTGCCTGGAGTGTCACAGGGAACACCGGGGAGCTGTTTTTT.

The sample holds a few counts of this clonotype. V and J are TRBV18 and TRBJ1-6; D may be TRBD1 (5 bases). Germline V gene lookup returns CDR1 KGHSH and CDR2 LQKENI. The V and J ends lost 5 bases and 7 bases respectively, with 15 bases between them. The CDR3 loop spans 15 amino acids. The DNA for the CDR3 is TGTGCCAGCTCATCAGGCACAGGAGCAAATTCACCCCTCCACTTT. Protein: CASSSGTGANSPLHF.

This clonotype has only a few counts. The chain is built from TRBV12-3 or TRBV12-4 and TRBJ1-1; 7 bases are a match to TRBD1. This CDR3 has 15 amino acids. J was trimmed by 6 bases and V by 5 bases; bases with no gene match: 12. CDR3 in DNA: TGTGCCAGCAGTCGACTACAGGGGAGCAAGGCTGAAGCTTTCTTT. This gives the protein CASSRLQGSKAEAFF.

This clonotype was recorded a few times. V gene TRBV18 combines with J gene TRBJ2-2, with D possibly being TRBD2 (5 bases). V was trimmed by 8 bases and J by 6 bases, leaving 19 bases between them. Germline CDR1 KGHSH, CDR2 LQKENI. This CDR3 comprises 15 residues. In nucleotides, the CDR3 is TGTGCCAGCCAACCTCGGGATAGTGGCGCCGGGGAGCTGTTTTTT. Protein product: CASQPRDSGAGELFF.

This clonotype has just a few counts. The gene calls are TRBV6-1 and TRBJ2-2; TRBD1 might be the D (6 bases). The CDR3 spans 15 residues. Germline CDR1 is MNHNS and CDR2 is SASEGT. V was pared by 4 bases and J by 4 bases, with 13 bases between. CDR3 in DNA: TGTGCCAGCAGTGGAGGGGGTGGGGCCACCGGGGAGCTGTTTTTT. Protein: CASSGGGGATGELFF.

In its sample, this clonotype ranks as medium-sized. The chain combines TRBV29-1 with TRBJ2-6; D unclear. From germline, CDR1 is SQVTM and CDR2 ANQGSEA. This CDR3 spans 14 amino acids. Trimming took 6 bases from V and 1 from J, leaving 10 bases between them. CDR3 DNA: TGCAGCGTGGGATCCCAGTCTGGGGCCAACGTCCTGACTTTC. Its translation is CSVGSQSGANVLTF.